A single sample gave rise to the 15 T cell receptor beta chains below, sequenced in a study of CD8 T cells in ankylosing spondylitis. MiXCR was run by TCRdb on the 5' RACE reads, yielding one entry per CDR3 protein. The sample shows about 240,000 distinct CDR3 sequences, around 7.8% of them seen only once. The sequenced material came from blood, either unsorted or a sorted T cell fraction (not recorded which). The receptors here all came from a male donor with ankylosing spondylitis or in good health (not recorded which).

This clonotype has at least ten counts. This rearrangement joins TRBV11-1 to TRBJ1-1; 9 positions agree with TRBD1. The CDR3 consists of 14 residues. Germline V lookup: CDR1 SGHAT, CDR2 FQDESV (reference sequence). The trim removed 4 bases at V and 5 bases at J, leaving 5 bases unmatched. In DNA, the CDR3 is TGTGCCAGCAGCTACAGGGGGCTTAGGACTGAAGCTTTCTTT. The encoded protein is CASSYRGLRTEAFF.

This clonotype was detected ten times or more. The V and J genes are TRBV27 and TRBJ2-1; 11 bases fit TRBD2. Germline V CDR1 and CDR2: MNHEY, SMNVEV (reference sequence). Unmatched junction bases numbered 4, after V lost 4 bases and J lost 2 bases. The CDR3 is 16 residues long. For the CDR3, the DNA is TGTGCCAGCAGTTCCGGGACTAGCGGAGCCTACAATGAGCAGTTCTTC. It encodes CASSSGTSGAYNEQFF.

There are many counts of this clonotype. The CDR3 DNA is TGTGCCAGCAGCCCTCAGGGAGGAATCACTGAAGCTTTCTTT. Amino acid sequence: CASSPQGGITEAFF. The chain links TRBV12-3 or TRBV12-4 to TRBJ1-1, with D perhaps matching TRBD1 (5 bases). The V end lost 6 bases, the J end lost 4 bases, and 15 bases lay between the germline ends. The CDR3 length is 14 residues.

The chain joins TRBV7-6 to TRBJ2-2, with a possible D match to TRBD1 (6 bases). The CDR3 is 15 residues long. Trimming pared 5 bases from V and 2 bases from J, leaving 12 bases between. Germline V CDR1 and CDR2: SGHVS, FNYEAQ. The CDR3 DNA reads as TGTGCCAGCAGCCGTTTGACAGGCAACACCGGGGAGCTGTTTTTT. It translates to CASSRLTGNTGELFF.

In this sample, this clonotype turned up many times. The chain's CDR3 is CASSRGGGGTNEKLFF. For the CDR3, the DNA is TGTGCCAGCAGCCGGGGCGGAGGGGGCACTAATGAAAAACTGTTTTTT. The chain combines TRBV7-9 with TRBJ1-4; TRBD1 matches 7 bases. The CDR3 runs 16 residues. Germline CDR1 reads SEHNR; CDR2 reads FQNEAQ (reference sequence). After removal of 5 bases from V and 2 bases from J, the junction contained 8 bases not matched to a gene. Full variable domain (remainder filled in from reference TRBV7-9 and TRBJ1-4): DTGVSQNPRHKITKRGQNVTFRCDPISEHNRLYWYRQTLGQGPEFLTYFQNEAQLEKSRLLSDRFSAERPKGSFSTLEIQRTEQGDSAMYLCASSRGGGGTNEKLFFGSGTQLSVL.

V is TRBV7-9 and J is TRBJ2-1; D is perhaps TRBD1 or TRBD2 (5 bases each). This CDR3 spans 13 amino acids. Germline assignment: CDR1 SEHNR and CDR2 FQNEAQ (reference sequence). Deletions cut 1 base from V and 9 bases from J, with 10 bases between. CDR3: CASSLGGVGEQFF. DNA for the CDR3: TGTGCCAGCAGCTTAGGAGGGGTCGGTGAGCAGTTCTTC.

The rearrangement joins TRBV5-5 to TRBJ1-1; no reliable D call. The germline gives CDR1 SGHKS, CDR2 YYEKEE (reference sequence). The CDR3 extends over 15 amino acids. Trimming removed 4 bases from V and 2 bases from J, with 15 bases in between. The CDR3 region has the DNA TGTGCCAGCAGCCCAGCCCCCCGGGGTAACACTGAAGCTTTCTTT. Its translation: CASSPAPRGNTEAFF.

This clonotype was seen at least ten times. The rearrangement links TRBV7-6 to TRBJ1-2; D is unclear. CDR1 is SGHVS and CDR2 is FNYEAQ in the germline V gene. Trimming removed 4 bases at V and 6 bases at J, with 12 bases between. The CDR3 is made up of 13 amino acids. The CDR3 is CASSSEESNGYTF. CDR3 nucleotide sequence: TGTGCCAGCAGCTCCGAGGAGTCAAATGGCTACACCTTC.

This clonotype has at least ten counts. The chain uses TRBV28 and TRBJ2-7; D perhaps matches TRBD1 (6 bases). There are 13 residues in the CDR3. Deletions cut 6 bases from V and 6 bases from J, with 15 bases between. Germline V gene data show CDR1 as MDHEN and CDR2 as SYDVKM. CDR3 coding DNA: TGTGCCAGCAGCTTGCAGGGGTCGGTCGAGCAGTACTTC. It yields the protein CASSLQGSVEQYF.

This clonotype was counted at least ten times. This rearrangement joins TRBV6-2 or TRBV6-3 to TRBJ2-7; 7 bases map to TRBD1. The germline V gene encodes CDR1 MNHEY and CDR2 SVGEGT. V lost 6 bases and J lost 3; bases outside the gene matches: 5. The CDR3 is made up of 13 amino acids. Here the CDR3 reads CASRPGTVYEQYF. CDR3 nucleotides: TGTGCCAGCAGGCCGGGGACAGTCTACGAGCAGTACTTC.

In its sample, this clonotype was seen a few times. The V gene is TRBV7-9, the J gene TRBJ1-1; D is uncertain. This CDR3 is built from 14 residues. Germline V gives CDR1 SEHNR, CDR2 FQNEAQ (reference sequence). V lost 4 bases, J lost 1 base, and 10 bases lay in between. The CDR3 loop reads CASSSFERNTEAFF. DNA for the CDR3: TGTGCCAGCAGCTCCTTTGAGAGGAACACTGAAGCTTTCTTT.

This clonotype occurred a few times. V usage is TRBV5-1 and J usage is TRBJ2-5, with D possibly TRBD1 on 5 matching bases. In germline, CDR1 is SGHRS, CDR2 YFSETQ. Deletions cut 5 bases from V and 2 bases from J, with 10 bases between. The CDR3 covers 13 residues. The CDR3, as DNA: TGCGCCAGCAGGCCAGGGTTTCAAGAGACCCAGTACTTC. This gives the protein CASRPGFQETQYF.

J is TRBJ1-2 and V is TRBV29-1, with a weak D call TRBD1 (6 bases). The CDR3 covers 14 residues. Trimming stripped 7 bases from V and 5 bases from J, with 20 bases between. Germline CDR1 and CDR2: SQVTM and ANQGSEA. CDR3 in DNA: TGCAGCGACTTCTCAGGGGTAACTTTGTATGGCTACACCTTC. Residues: CSDFSGVTLYGYTF. Full variable domain (outside the CDR3, taken from reference TRBV29-1 and TRBJ1-2): SAVISQKPSRDICQRGTSLTIQCQVDSQVTMMFWYRQQPGQSLTLIATANQGSEATYESGFVIDKFPISRPNLTFSTLTVSNMSPEDSSIYLCSDFSGVTLYGYTFGSGTRLTVV.

This clonotype was counted at least ten times. V gene TRBV7-2 combines with J gene TRBJ1-4; D is perhaps TRBD1 (5 bases). CDR1 is SGHTA and CDR2 is FQGNSA in the germline V gene. Between the trimmed V and J ends, which lost 0 bases and 8 bases, there was a span of 13 bases. The CDR3 totals 15 residues. DNA for the CDR3: TGTGCCAGCAGCTTAGCCGGACACCAGGCCGAAAAACTGTTTTTT. The encoded protein is CASSLAGHQAEKLFF.

This clonotype was seen ten or more times. The J gene is TRBJ2-2, the V gene TRBV4-3; 9 bases match TRBD1. Looked up from germline, CDR1 is LGHNA and CDR2 is YSLEER. This CDR3 contains 18 residues. V trimming: 8 bases; J trimming: 6 bases; junction bases outside the gene matches: 19. As DNA, the CDR3 is TGCGCCAGCCGTACGGAATACTGGGGACAGGGTGGTTCCGGGGAGCTGTTTTTT. Translated: CASRTEYWGQGGSGELFF.